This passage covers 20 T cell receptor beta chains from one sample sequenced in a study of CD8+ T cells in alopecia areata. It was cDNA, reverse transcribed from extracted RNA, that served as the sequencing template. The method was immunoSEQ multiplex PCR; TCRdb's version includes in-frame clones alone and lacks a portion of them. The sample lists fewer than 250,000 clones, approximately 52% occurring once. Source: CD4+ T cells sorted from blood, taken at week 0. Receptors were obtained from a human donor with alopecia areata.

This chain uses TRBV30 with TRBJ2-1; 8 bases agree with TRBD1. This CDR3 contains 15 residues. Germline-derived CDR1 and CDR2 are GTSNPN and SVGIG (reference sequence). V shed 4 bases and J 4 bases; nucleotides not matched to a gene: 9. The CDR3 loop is CAWTGNTGGYNEQFF. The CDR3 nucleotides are TGTGCCTGGACTGGGAATACAGGGGGGTACAATGAGCAGTTCTTC.

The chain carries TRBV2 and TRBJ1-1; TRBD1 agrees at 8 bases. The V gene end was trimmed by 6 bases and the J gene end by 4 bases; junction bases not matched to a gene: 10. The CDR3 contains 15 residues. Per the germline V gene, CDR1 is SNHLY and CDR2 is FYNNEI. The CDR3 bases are TGTGCCAGCAGCCCCTGGACAGGGATGGGCACTGAAGCTTTCTTT. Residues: CASSPWTGMGTEAFF.

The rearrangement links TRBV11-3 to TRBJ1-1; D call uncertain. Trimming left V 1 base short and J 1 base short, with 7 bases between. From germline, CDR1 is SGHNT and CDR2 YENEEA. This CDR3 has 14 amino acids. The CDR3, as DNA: TGTGCCAGCAGCTTAGGACGGTCGAACACTGAAGCTTTCTTT. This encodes CASSLGRSNTEAFF.

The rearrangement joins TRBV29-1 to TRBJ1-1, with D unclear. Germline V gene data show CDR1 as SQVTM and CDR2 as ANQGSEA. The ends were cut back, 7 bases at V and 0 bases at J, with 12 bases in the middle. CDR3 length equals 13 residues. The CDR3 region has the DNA TGCAGCGCCCTAGGTAGGGTGAACACTGAAGCTTTCTTT. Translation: CSALGRVNTEAFF.

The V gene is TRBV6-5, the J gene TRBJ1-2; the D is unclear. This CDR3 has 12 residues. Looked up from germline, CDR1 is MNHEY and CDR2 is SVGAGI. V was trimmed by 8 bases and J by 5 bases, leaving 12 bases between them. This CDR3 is CASLSGGYGYTF. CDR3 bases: TGTGCCAGCCTTTCAGGAGGTTATGGCTACACCTTC.

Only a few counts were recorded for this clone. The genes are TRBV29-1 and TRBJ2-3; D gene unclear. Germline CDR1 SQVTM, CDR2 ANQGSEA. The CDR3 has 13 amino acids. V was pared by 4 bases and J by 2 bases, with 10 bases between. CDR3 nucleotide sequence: TGCAGCGTTGGGTCTCGGTTCACAGATACGCAGTATTTT. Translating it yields CSVGSRFTDTQYF.

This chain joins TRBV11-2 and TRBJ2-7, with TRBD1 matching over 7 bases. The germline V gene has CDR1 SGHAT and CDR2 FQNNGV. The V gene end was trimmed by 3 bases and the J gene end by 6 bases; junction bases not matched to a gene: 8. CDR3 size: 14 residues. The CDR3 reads CASSLGLQGREQYF. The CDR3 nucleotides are TGTGCCAGCAGCTTGGGTCTACAGGGGCGCGAGCAGTACTTC.

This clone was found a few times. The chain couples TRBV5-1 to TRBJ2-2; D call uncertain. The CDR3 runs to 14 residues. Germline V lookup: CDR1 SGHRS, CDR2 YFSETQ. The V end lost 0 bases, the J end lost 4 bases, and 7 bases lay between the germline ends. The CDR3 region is CASSLEPATGELFF. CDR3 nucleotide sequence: TGCGCCAGCAGCTTGGAGCCTGCCACCGGGGAGCTGTTTTTT.

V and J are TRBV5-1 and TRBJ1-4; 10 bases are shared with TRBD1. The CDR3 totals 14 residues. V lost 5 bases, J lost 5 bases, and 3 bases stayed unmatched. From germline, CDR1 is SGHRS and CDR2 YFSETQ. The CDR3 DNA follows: TGCGCCAGCAGAACGGGACAGGGGAATGAAAAACTGTTTTTT. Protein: CASRTGQGNEKLFF.

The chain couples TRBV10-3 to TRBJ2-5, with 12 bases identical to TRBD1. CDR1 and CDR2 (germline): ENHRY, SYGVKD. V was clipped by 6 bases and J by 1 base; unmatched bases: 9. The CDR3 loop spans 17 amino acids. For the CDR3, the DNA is TGTGCCATCAGGCCGGGACAGGGGGCTCAGGCCCAAGAGACCCAGTACTTC. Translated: CAIRPGQGAQAQETQYF.

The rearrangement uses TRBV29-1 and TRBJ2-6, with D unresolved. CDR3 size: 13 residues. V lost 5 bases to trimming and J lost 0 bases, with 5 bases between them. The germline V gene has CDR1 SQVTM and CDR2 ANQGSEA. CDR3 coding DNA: TGCAGCGTTAGCCGCTCTGGGGCCAACGTCCTGACTTTC. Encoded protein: CSVSRSGANVLTF.

The CDR3 region has the DNA TGTGCCAGCAGCGTATCAGAGGGCTACGGCTACACCTTC. It translates to CASSVSEGYGYTF. The V and J genes are TRBV9 and TRBJ1-2; D unresolved. The CDR3 sequence is 13 residues long. V gave up 1 base and J gave up 8 bases, with 12 bases separating them. CDR1 and CDR2 from the germline V gene are SGDLS and YYNGEE.

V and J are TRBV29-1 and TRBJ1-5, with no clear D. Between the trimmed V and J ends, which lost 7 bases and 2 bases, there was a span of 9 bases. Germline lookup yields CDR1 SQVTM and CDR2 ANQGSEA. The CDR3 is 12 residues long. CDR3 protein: CSAVYGNQPQHF. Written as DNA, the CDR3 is TGCAGCGCCGTATATGGCAATCAGCCCCAGCATTTT.

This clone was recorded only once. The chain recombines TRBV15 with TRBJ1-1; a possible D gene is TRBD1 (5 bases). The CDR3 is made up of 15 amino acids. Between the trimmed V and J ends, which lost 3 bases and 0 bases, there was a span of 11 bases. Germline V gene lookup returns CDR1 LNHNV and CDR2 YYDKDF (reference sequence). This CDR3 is CATSRWEGMNTEAFF. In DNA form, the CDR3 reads TGTGCCACCAGCAGGTGGGAGGGGATGAACACTGAAGCTTTCTTT.

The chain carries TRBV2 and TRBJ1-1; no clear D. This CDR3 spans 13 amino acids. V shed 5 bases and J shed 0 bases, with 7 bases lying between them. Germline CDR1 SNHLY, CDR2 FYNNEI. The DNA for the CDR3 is TGTGCCAGCAGTAGAGTATTGAACACTGAAGCTTTCTTT. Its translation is CASSRVLNTEAFF.

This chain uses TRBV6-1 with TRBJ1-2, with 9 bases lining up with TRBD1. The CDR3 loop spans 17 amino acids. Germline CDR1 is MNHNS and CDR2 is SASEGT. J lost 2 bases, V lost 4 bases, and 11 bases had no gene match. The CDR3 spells CASSVGDRDILNYGYTF. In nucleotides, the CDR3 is TGTGCCAGCAGTGTGGGGGACAGGGACATCCTGAACTATGGCTACACCTTC.

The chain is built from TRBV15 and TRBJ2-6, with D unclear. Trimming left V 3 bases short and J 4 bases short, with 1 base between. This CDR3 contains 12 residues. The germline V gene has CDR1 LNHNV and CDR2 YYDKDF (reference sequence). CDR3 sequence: CATSRGANVLTF. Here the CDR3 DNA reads TGTGCCACCAGCAGGGGGGCCAACGTCCTGACTTTC.

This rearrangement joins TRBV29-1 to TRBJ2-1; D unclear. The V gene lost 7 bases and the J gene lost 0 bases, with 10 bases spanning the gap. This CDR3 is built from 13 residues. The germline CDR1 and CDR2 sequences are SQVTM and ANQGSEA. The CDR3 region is CSASSYSYNEQFF. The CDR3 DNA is TGCAGCGCCAGCAGTTACTCCTACAATGAGCAGTTCTTC.

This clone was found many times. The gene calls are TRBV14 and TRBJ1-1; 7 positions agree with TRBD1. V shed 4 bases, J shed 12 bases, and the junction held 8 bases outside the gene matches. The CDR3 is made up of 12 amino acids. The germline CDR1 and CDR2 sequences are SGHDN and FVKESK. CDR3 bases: TGTGCCAGCAGCCTCGACAGGGTACGGACTTTCTTT. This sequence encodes CASSLDRVRTFF.

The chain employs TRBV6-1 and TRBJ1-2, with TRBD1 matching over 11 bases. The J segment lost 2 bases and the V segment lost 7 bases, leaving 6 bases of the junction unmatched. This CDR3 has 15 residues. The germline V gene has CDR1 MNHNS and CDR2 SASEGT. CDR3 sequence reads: CASNPGTGGNYGYTF. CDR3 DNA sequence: TGTGCCAGCAACCCCGGGACAGGGGGAAACTATGGCTACACCTTC.